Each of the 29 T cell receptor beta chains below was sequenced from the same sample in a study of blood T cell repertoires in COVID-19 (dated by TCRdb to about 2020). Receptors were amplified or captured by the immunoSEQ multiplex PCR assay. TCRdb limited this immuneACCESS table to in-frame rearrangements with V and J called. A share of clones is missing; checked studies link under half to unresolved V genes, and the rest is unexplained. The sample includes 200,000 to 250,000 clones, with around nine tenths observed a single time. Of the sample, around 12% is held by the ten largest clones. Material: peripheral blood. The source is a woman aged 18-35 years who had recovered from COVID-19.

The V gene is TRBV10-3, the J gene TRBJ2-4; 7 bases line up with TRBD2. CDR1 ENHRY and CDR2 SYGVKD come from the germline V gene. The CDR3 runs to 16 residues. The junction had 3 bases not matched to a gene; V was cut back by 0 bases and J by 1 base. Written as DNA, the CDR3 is TGTGCCATCAGTGAGTCGATCGGGGGGGCCAAAAACATTCAGTACTTC. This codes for CAISESIGGAKNIQYF.

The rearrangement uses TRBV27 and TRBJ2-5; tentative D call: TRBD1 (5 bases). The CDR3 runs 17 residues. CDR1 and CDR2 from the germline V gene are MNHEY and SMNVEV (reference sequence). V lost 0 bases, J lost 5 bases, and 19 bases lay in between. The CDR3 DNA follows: TGTGCCAGCAGTTTATCGACAGTTGGGGAATTCCCCGAGACCCAGTACTTC. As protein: CASSLSTVGEFPETQYF.

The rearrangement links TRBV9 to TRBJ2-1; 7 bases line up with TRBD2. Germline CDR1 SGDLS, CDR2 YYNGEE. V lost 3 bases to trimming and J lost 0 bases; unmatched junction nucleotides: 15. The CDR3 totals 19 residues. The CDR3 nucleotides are TGTGCCAGCAGCGCCCTTGGGGGGACTATCACCAGCTCCTACAATGAGCAGTTCTTC. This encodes CASSALGGTITSSYNEQFF.

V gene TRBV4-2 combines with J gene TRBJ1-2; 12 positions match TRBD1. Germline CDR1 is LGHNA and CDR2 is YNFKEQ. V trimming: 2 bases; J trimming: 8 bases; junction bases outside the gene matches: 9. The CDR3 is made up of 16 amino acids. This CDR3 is CASSQSGGQGALGYTF. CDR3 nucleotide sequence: TGTGCCAGCAGCCAAAGTGGGGGACAGGGGGCGCTCGGCTACACCTTC.

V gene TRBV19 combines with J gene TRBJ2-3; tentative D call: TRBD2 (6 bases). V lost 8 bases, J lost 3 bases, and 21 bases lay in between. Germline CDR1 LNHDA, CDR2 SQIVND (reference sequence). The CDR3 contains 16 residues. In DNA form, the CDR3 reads TGTGCCAGTTCCCGACGGCAGGGTGGGGGGACAGATACGCAGTATTTT. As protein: CASSRRQGGGTDTQYF.

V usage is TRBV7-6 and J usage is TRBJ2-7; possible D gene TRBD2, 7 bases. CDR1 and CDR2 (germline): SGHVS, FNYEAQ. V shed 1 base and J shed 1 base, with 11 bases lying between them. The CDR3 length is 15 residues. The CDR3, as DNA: TGTGCCAGCAGCTTAGGGCGGGGGCAATCCTACGAGCAGTACTTC. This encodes CASSLGRGQSYEQYF.

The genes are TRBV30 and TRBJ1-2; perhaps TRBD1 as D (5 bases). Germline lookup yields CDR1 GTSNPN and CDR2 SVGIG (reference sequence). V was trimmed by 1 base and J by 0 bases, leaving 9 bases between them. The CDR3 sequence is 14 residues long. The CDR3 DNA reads TGTGCCTGGAGTGGACAGACCTCTAACTATGGCTACACCTTC. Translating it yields CAWSGQTSNYGYTF.

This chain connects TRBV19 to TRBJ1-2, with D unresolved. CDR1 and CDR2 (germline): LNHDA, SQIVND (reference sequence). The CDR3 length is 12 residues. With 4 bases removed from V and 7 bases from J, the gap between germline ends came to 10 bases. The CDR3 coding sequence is TGTGCCAGTAGTACCTACTCCGGTGGCTACACCTTC. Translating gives CASSTYSGGYTF.

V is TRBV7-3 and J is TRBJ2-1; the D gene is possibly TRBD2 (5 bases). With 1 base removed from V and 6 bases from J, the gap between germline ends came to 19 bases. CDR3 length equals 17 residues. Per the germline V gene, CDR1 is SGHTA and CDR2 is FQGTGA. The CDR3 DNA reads TGTGCCAGCAGCTTAAGGATAGTAGCGACGGACGCCAATGAGCAGTTCTTC. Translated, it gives CASSLRIVATDANEQFF.

CDR3 residues: CASSQGLGEQYF. The CDR3 bases are TGTGCCAGCAGTCAGGGGTTAGGCGAGCAGTACTTC. The chain joins TRBV27 to TRBJ2-7; D perhaps matches TRBD1 (6 bases). With 5 bases removed from V and 6 bases from J, the gap between germline ends came to 11 bases. CDR3 length: 12 amino acids. Germline CDR1 reads MNHEY; CDR2 reads SMNVEV (reference sequence).

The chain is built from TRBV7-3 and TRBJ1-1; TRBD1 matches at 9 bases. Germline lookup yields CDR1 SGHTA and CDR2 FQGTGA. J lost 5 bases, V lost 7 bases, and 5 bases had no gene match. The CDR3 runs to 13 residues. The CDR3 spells CASTKDRGTEAFF. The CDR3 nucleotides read TGTGCCAGCACCAAGGACAGGGGTACTGAAGCTTTCTTT.

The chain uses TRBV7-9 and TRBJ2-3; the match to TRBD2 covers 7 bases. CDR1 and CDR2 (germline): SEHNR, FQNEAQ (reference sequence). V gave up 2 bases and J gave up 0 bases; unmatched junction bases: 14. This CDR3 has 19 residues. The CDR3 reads CASSLRIRISGQSTDTQYF. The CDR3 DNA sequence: TGTGCCAGCAGCTTAAGAATTCGGATTAGCGGGCAGAGCACAGATACGCAGTATTTT.

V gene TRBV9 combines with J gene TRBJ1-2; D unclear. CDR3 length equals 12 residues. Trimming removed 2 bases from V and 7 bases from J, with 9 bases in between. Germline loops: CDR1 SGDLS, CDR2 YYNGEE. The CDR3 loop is CASSVGGSGYTF. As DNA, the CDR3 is TGTGCCAGCAGCGTCGGTGGTTCTGGCTACACCTTC. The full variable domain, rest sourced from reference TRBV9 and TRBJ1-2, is DSGVTQTPKHLITATGQRVTLRCSPRSGDLSVYWYQQSLDQGLQFLIQYYNGEERAKGNILERFSAQQFPDLHSELNLSSLELGDSALYFCASSVGGSGYTFGSGTRLTVV.

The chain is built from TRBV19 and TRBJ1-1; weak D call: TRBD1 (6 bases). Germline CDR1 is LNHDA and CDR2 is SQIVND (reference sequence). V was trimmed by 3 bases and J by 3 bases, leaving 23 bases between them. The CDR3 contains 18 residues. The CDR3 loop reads CASSIWRPGELWDTEAFF. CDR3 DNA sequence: TGTGCCAGTAGTATTTGGCGTCCAGGGGAGCTGTGGGACACTGAAGCTTTCTTT.

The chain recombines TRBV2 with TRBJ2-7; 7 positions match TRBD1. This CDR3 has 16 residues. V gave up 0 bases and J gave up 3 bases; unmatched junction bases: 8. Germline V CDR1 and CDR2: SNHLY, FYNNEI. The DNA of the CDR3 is TGTGCCAGCAGTGAAGCGGTGGGGCCAGGGGGCTACGAGCAGTACTTC. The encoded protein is CASSEAVGPGGYEQYF.

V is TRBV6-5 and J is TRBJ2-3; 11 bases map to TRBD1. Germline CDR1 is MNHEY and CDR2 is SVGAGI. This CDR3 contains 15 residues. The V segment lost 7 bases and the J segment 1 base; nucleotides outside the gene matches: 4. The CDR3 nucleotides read TGTGCCAGCACCAGGACAGGGGGCCGCACAGATACGCAGTATTTT. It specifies CASTRTGGRTDTQYF.

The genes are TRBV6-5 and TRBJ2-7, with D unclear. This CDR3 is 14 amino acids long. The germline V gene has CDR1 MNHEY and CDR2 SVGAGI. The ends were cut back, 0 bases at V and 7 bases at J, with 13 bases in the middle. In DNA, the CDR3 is TGTGCCAGCAGTTACTCAACACCTAGTGGGGAGCAGTACTTC. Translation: CASSYSTPSGEQYF.

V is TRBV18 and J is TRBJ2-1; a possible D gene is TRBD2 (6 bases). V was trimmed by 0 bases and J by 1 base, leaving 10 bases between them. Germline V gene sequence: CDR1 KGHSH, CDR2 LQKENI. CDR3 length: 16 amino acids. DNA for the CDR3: TGTGCCAGCTCACCACCCGAGGGAGGATCCTACAATGAGCAGTTCTTC. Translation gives CASSPPEGGSYNEQFF.

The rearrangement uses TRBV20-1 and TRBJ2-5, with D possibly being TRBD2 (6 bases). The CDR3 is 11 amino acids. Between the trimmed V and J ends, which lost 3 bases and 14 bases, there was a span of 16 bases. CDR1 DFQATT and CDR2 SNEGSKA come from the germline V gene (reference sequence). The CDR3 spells CSASQGLPVYF. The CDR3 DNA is TGCAGTGCTAGCCAGGGACTCCCAGTCTACTTC.

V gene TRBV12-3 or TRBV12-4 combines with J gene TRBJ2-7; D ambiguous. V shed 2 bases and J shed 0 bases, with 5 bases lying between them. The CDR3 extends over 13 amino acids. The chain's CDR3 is CASSLPSSYEQYF. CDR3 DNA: TGTGCCAGCAGTTTACCTAGCTCCTACGAGCAGTACTTC.

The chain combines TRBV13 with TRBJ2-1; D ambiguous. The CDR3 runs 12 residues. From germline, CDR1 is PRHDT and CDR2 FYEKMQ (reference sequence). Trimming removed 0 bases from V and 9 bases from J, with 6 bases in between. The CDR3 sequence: CASSLGYGEQFF. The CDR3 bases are TGTGCCAGCAGCTTAGGCTACGGTGAGCAGTTCTTC.

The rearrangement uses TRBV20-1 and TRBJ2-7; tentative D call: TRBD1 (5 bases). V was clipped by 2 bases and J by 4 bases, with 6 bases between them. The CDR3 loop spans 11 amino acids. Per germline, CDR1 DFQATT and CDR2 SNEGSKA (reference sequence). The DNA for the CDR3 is TGCAGTGCTAGATACAGGTACGAGCAGTACTTC. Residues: CSARYRYEQYF.

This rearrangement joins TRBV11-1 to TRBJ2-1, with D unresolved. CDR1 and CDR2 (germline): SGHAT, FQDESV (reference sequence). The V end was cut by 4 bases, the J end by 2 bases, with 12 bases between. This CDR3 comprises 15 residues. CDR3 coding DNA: TGTGCCAGCAGCTCGAGCGTTTTACCCTACAATGAGCAGTTCTTC. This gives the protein CASSSSVLPYNEQFF.

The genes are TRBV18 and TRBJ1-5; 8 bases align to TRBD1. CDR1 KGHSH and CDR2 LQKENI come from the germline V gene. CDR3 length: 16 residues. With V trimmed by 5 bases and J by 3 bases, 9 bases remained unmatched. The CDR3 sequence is CASSSQGQVFNQPQHF. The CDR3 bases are TGTGCCAGCTCATCACAGGGACAGGTCTTCAATCAGCCCCAGCATTTT. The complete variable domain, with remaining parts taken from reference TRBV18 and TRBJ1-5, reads NAGVMQNPRHLVRRRGQEARLRCSPMKGHSHVYWYRQLPEEGLKFMVYLQKENIIDESGMPKERFSAEFPKEGPSILRIQQVVRGDSAAYFCASSSQGQVFNQPQHFGDGTRLSIL.

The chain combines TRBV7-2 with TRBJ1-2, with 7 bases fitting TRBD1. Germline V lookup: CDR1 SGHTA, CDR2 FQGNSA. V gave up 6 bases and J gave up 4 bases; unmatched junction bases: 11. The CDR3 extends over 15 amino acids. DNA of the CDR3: TGTGCCAGCAGTCCTGAGATTAACAGGGGCTATGGCTACACCTTC. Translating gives CASSPEINRGYGYTF.

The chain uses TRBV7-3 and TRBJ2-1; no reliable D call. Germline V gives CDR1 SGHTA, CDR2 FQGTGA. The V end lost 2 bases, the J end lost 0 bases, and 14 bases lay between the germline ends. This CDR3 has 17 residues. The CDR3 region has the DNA TGTGCCAGCAGCTTAGCCGAAAGCGTAAGCTCCTACAATGAGCAGTTCTTC. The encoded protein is CASSLAESVSSYNEQFF. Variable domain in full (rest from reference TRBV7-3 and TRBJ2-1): GAGVSQTPSNKVTEKGKYVELRCDPISGHTALYWYRQSLGQGPEFLIYFQGTGAADDSGLPNDRFFAVRPEGSVSTLKIQRTERGDSAVYLCASSLAESVSSYNEQFFGPGTRLTVL.

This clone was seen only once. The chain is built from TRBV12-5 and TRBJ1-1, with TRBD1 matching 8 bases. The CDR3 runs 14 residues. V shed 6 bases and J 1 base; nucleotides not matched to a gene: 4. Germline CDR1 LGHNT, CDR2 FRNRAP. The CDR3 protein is CASGSGTGNTEAFF. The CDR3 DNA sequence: TGTGCTAGTGGATCCGGGACAGGGAACACTGAAGCTTTCTTT.

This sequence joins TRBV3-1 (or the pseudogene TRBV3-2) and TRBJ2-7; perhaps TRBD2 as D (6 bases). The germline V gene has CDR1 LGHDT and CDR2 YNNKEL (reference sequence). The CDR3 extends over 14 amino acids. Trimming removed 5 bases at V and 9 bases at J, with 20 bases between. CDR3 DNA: TGTGCCAGCAGCAGCCGGGACTTGAGGGGAGGGCAGTACTTC. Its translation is CASSSRDLRGGQYF.

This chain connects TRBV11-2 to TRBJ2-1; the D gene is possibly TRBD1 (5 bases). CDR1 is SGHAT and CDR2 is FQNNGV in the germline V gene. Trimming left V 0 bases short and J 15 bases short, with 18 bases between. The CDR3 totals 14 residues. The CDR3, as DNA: TGTGCCAGCAGCTTAGAGAATCCGGCGGACACTCGGTTCTTC. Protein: CASSLENPADTRFF. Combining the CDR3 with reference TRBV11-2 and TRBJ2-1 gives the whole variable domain EAGVAQSPRYKIIEKRQSVAFWCNPISGHATLYWYQQILGQGPKLLIQFQNNGVVDDSQLPKDRFSAERLKGVDSTLKIQPAKLEDSAVYLCASSLENPADTRFFGPGTRLTVL.